Here is one T cell receptor (beta chain) with its context. It lacks a known antigen. Base qualities are missing; no much larger clone stands one base away. The source of the sample is a study of Tregs in tolerant kidney transplant recipients (dated by TCRdb to about 2019). Concerning the study at large: The study applied TCRbeta sequencing to find donor-specific regulatory T cells before combined kidney and bone marrow transplantation and then followed those same cells after transplant. The investigation overall reported the following: The study was limited by small patient numbers, and the findings need validation in larger populations and under other immunosuppression protocols. PCR primers changed over time for some patients, so nucleotide-level comparison across those patients' samples was not possible. The most biologically relevant and donor-specific TCRbeta repertoire appeared to be identified by expanding Tregs with activated donor B cells. In tolerant patients, the expansion of donor-specific Tregs was greater than global Treg expansion, suggesting that the expansion was antigen-driven rather than nonspecific. Biological reproducibility was not examined directly, but technical replication error appeared to be minimal.

Genomic DNA was extracted from sorted cells with the QIAGEN DNeasy Blood and Tissue Kit for TCRbeta CDR3 sequencing. High-throughput TCRbeta CDR3 sequencing, including PCR amplification with bias correction and internal controls, was performed commercially through immunoSEQ. The authors' analysis ran thus. Unique productive TCRbeta sequences were defined by CDR3 nucleotide sequence when primers matched and otherwise by CDR3 amino acid sequence together with Vbeta and Jbeta genes. To correct for sorting error, sequences found in more than one sorted population at a frequency ratio of 2:1 or less were discarded, and the remaining shared sequences were assigned to the population with the higher frequency. A sequence counted as donor-reactive if, in CFSE-low cells, the sequence had a frequency of at least 0.01% and was expanded at least 5-fold compared with unstimulated cells. Repertoire divergence was quantified by Jensen-Shannon divergence using the top 100 TCRbeta sequences ranked by frequency. When a sample had multiple sequencing runs, each run was corrected for sorting error separately and the runs were then pooled. Sourced from immuneACCESS, this table was stored by TCRdb with only in-frame sequences that have V and J called. A share of the clones is absent; for the studies checked, an unresolved V gene accounts for under half, and the remainder has no known explanation. The D gene and trimming were derived from the DNA, and the V and J assignments and clone size from that table. The sample has approximately 82,000 clones on record, over 85% of them singletons. The biggest ten clones account for approximately 1.5% of the sample.

Related donors were used in the transplants with nonmyeloablative bone marrow transplantation, and mixed chimerism was transient in the human trials. Thawed PBMCs were FACS-sorted into unstimulated Tregs (CD4+CD25+CD127-), CD4+ non-Tregs (CD4+CD25-), CD4 cells and CD8 cells. Patients were several combined kidney and bone marrow transplant recipients from the ITN036ST trial, and only these trial subjects had samples available. Healthy control blood was processed to PBMCs with a Ficoll density gradient and then cryopreserved, whereas patient PBMCs were collected both before and after transplant. The sample consisted of CD4+ T cells from blood (PBMCs), taken 12 months after the transplant. The source is a human patient who received a combined kidney and bone marrow transplant. Following a transplant, some T cells may be graft donor cells, not patient cells.

The CDR3 protein: CASSPGDRGPPDTQYF. The nucleotide sequence reads TGTGCCAGCAGCCCGGGGGACAGGGGGCCCCCAGATACGCAGTATTTT. The sequence joins TRBV7-9 to TRBJ2-3; TRBD1 fits 12 bases in the junction. V loses 5 bases at its end and J loses 4 bases; junction bases beyond the gene matches: 7. The CDR3 covers 16 residues, taking in both the cysteine and the phenylalanine. Kept here is only the CDR3 DNA, which spans 48 bases and is read in frame from base 1. CDR1 SEHNR and CDR2 FQNEAQ were looked up in the germline V gene (reference sequence).